Shown below are 18 T cell receptor beta chains from a single sample sequenced in a study of T cell repertoires in cytomegalovirus infection. MiXCR, applied by TCRdb to the reads, yields one record per CDR3 protein. The sample has about 130,000 distinct CDR3 sequences; 25% to 35% are singletons. These TCRs are of unknown antigen specificity. The specimen was CD8+ T cells from cultured PBMCs, collected from culture after CMV antigen stimulation. All receptors come from a human donor in good health (CMV status not recorded). Some clones in this sample may be carry-over from other donors' samples.

This clonotype has a handful of counts. The chain links TRBV6-2 or TRBV6-3 to TRBJ2-3; possible D gene TRBD2, 5 bases. The germline V and J ends were trimmed by 6 bases and 2 bases, with 18 bases remaining between them. The germline CDR1 and CDR2 sequences are MNHEY and SVGEGT. The CDR3 contains 16 residues. CDR3 residues: CASSPRLAPPTDTQYF. CDR3 coding DNA: TGTGCCAGCAGCCCCCGGCTAGCACCACCCACAGATACGCAGTATTTT.

This clonotype was counted only a few times. The chain recombines TRBV28 with TRBJ1-1; 7 bases agree with TRBD1. This CDR3 comprises 17 residues. V lost 3 bases, J lost 0 bases, and 10 bases stayed unmatched. Germline assignment: CDR1 MDHEN and CDR2 SYDVKM. CDR3 region: CASSFSRGRLVNTEAFF. The CDR3 DNA reads TGTGCCAGCAGTTTTTCCAGGGGGAGGCTGGTGAACACTGAAGCTTTCTTT.

This clonotype was seen a few times. The chain is built from TRBV5-1 and TRBJ2-7; 11 positions match TRBD1. V dropped 1 base and J dropped 2; count of bases not matched to a gene: 2. Germline values: CDR1 SGHRS, CDR2 YFSETQ. This CDR3 has 15 amino acids. The CDR3 protein is CASSLSGQGAYEQYF. DNA for the CDR3: TGCGCCAGCAGCTTGTCGGGACAGGGGGCCTACGAGCAGTACTTC.

The chain uses TRBV12-3 or TRBV12-4 and TRBJ2-1; D remains ambiguous. The CDR3 is 13 residues long. Trimming shortened V by 2 bases and J by 8 bases, and 10 bases separated the two germline ends. CDR3 nucleotides: TGTGCCAGCAGTTTACCCGGGTTTGATGAGCAGTTCTTC. Translating gives CASSLPGFDEQFF.

This clonotype appeared many times. The chain carries TRBV7-2 and TRBJ2-7, with D tentatively TRBD1 (6 bases). The CDR3 sequence is 15 residues long. V dropped 4 bases and J dropped 0 bases, with 13 bases sitting between them. Germline-derived CDR1 and CDR2 are SGHTA and FQGNSA. CDR3 sequence reads: CASSSEGTPSYEQYF. Written as DNA, the CDR3 is TGTGCCAGCAGCTCGGAAGGGACACCCTCCTACGAGCAGTACTTC.

The V and J genes are TRBV7-8 and TRBJ1-5; TRBD1 aligns across 11 bases. Losses at the gene ends were 1 base for V and 7 bases for J; bases not matched to a gene: 3. Germline lookup yields CDR1 SGHVS and CDR2 FQNEAQ. This CDR3 has 15 residues. CDR3 protein: CASSLVGTGGQPQHF. Written as DNA, the CDR3 is TGTGCCAGCAGCTTAGTTGGGACAGGGGGACAGCCCCAGCATTTT.

The chain has TRBV9 and TRBJ1-2, with 8 nucleotides matching TRBD1. With V trimmed by 0 bases and J by 3 bases, 4 bases remained unmatched. The CDR3 has 15 amino acids. The V gene's germline CDR1 is SGDLS and CDR2 YYNGEE. The CDR3 bases are TGTGCCAGCAGCGTAGAACCGGACAGGGACTATGGCTACACCTTC. It specifies CASSVEPDRDYGYTF.

V gene TRBV18 combines with J gene TRBJ2-1, with TRBD2 matching 10 bases. Germline V gene data show CDR1 as KGHSH and CDR2 as LQKENI. With 0 bases clipped from V and 3 bases from J, the junction kept 8 bases outside the gene matches. This CDR3 contains 18 residues. The CDR3: CASSPPVLAGADYNEQFF. In DNA, the CDR3 is TGTGCCAGCTCACCACCGGTTCTAGCGGGGGCCGACTACAATGAGCAGTTCTTC.

This clonotype was seen once. The V call is TRBV25-1, the J call TRBJ2-2; 10 bases fit TRBD1. The CDR3 has 17 amino acids. Germline CDR1 is MGHDK and CDR2 is SYGVNS. Unmatched junction bases numbered 9, after V lost 1 base and J lost 7 bases. The CDR3: CASSESGDRGQGGELFF. The CDR3 nucleotides are TGTGCCAGCAGTGAATCTGGAGACAGGGGGCAGGGCGGGGAGCTGTTTTTT.

This clonotype occurred many times. The CDR3 sequence is CASSLGEVSPLHF. The CDR3 DNA reads as TGTGCCAGCAGCTTAGGGGAAGTGTCACCCCTCCACTTT. The V and J genes are TRBV7-8 and TRBJ1-6, with unresolved D. Germline CDR1 and CDR2: SGHVS and FQNEAQ. Trimming pared 1 base from V and 10 bases from J, leaving 8 bases between. The CDR3 has 13 residues.

This chain connects TRBV2 to TRBJ1-3; D gene unclear. The CDR3 contains 12 residues. Germline V gene lookup returns CDR1 SNHLY and CDR2 FYNNEI. The germline V and J ends were trimmed by 6 bases and 5 bases, with 8 bases remaining between them. The CDR3 coding sequence is TGTGCCAGCAGGAACCAGAGAAACACCATATATTTT. Translated: CASRNQRNTIYF.

This clonotype has a handful of counts. The gene calls are TRBV7-6 and TRBJ2-3, with 9 bases aligning to TRBD2. From germline, CDR1 is SGHVS and CDR2 FNYEAQ. V trimming: 5 bases; J trimming: 5 bases; junction bases outside the gene matches: 8. The CDR3 consists of 15 residues. This CDR3 reads CASSERGDWVDTQYF. In nucleotides, the CDR3 is TGTGCCAGCAGCGAGCGGGGGGACTGGGTAGATACGCAGTATTTT.

This sequence joins TRBV7-9 and TRBJ2-5; possible D gene TRBD2, 5 bases. This CDR3 has 15 amino acids. V was shortened by 6 bases and J by 5 bases, with 19 bases between the two germline ends. CDR1 is SEHNR, CDR2 FQNEAQ, per germline (reference sequence). The CDR3 loop reads CASSRSTHRGETQYF. The CDR3 DNA is TGTGCCAGCAGTCGTTCCACTCACCGAGGGGAGACCCAGTACTTC.

The chain uses TRBV6-2 or TRBV6-3 and TRBJ1-5, with a tentative D call TRBD1 (6 bases). The CDR3 covers 13 residues. Germline-derived CDR1 and CDR2 are MNHEY and SVGEGT. V lost 4 bases to trimming and J lost 7 bases, with 11 bases between them. The CDR3 region has the DNA TGTGCCAGCAGTTCAGGGGTGAGGCAGCCCCAGCATTTT. This codes for CASSSGVRQPQHF.

V is TRBV20-1 and J is TRBJ1-1; 10 positions agree with TRBD1. V lost 6 bases to trimming and J lost 3 bases; unmatched junction nucleotides: 4. The CDR3 totals 13 residues. Per germline, CDR1 DFQATT and CDR2 SNEGSKA (reference sequence). The CDR3 reads CSAGTGEDTEAFF. The CDR3 DNA reads TGCAGTGCGGGGACAGGGGAGGACACTGAAGCTTTCTTT.

This clonotype was seen more than once but under ten times. This chain connects TRBV4-1 to TRBJ2-7; 10 nucleotides align to TRBD2. The germline V gene encodes CDR1 MGHRA and CDR2 YSYEKL. Trimming removed 0 bases from V and 5 bases from J; junction bases left unmatched: 7. The CDR3 sequence is 16 residues long. The CDR3 here is CASSQDQAGGLNEQYF. Written as DNA, the CDR3 is TGCGCCAGCAGCCAAGACCAAGCGGGGGGGCTAAACGAGCAGTACTTC.

This clonotype was observed a handful of times. The chain uses TRBV28 and TRBJ2-1; a weak D match, TRBD2 (7 bases). This CDR3 is built from 16 residues. With 7 bases removed from V and 8 bases from J, the gap between germline ends came to 24 bases. The germline CDR1 and CDR2 sequences are MDHEN and SYDVKM. The CDR3 sequence: CASTAGADRLRDEQFF. In DNA, the CDR3 is TGTGCCAGCACCGCGGGGGCGGACAGACTTAGGGATGAGCAGTTCTTC.

The V call is TRBV4-1, the J call TRBJ2-2, with 7 bases lining up with TRBD2. CDR3 length: 14 amino acids. Germline values: CDR1 MGHRA, CDR2 YSYEKL. J gave up 1 base and V 10 bases, and 6 bases lay outside the gene matches. The CDR3 DNA follows: TGCGCCATAGGGGAGGGCGGGAACACCGGGGAGCTGTTTTTT. Amino acids: CAIGEGGNTGELFF.